This record covers a single T cell receptor (beta chain). Trimming took off 3 bases at V and 0 bases at J, with 11 bases between the two ends. This CDR3 is built from 15 residues. The germline gives CDR1 SGHAT, CDR2 FQNNGV. This record belongs to a study of T cell clones after liver transplantation. Study overall: Samples came from ITN030ST, which attempted immunosuppression withdrawal within 2 years of liver transplantation.

The repertoire was sequenced with immunoSEQ multiplex PCR; TCRdb's copy has only in-frame clones and lacks some. This table holds about 16,000 clones, around 87% found once. The material sequenced was CD8+ T cells from blood, taken about 46 months after liver transplant. The chain is built from TRBV11-2 and TRBJ1-1; no firm D call. This receptor was identified in a human patient who received a liver transplant. Some T cells may be supplied by the graft donor. CDR3 DNA sequence: TGTGCCAGCAGCTTGACGGACCTCATGAACACTGAAGCTTTCTTT. Translating it yields CASSLTDLMNTEAFF. Based on the CDR3 plus reference TRBV11-2 and TRBJ1-1, the full variable domain is EAGVAQSPRYKIIEKRQSVAFWCNPISGHATLYWYQQILGQGPKLLIQFQNNGVVDDSQLPKDRFSAERLKGVDSTLKIQPAKLEDSAVYLCASSLTDLMNTEAFFGQGTRLTVV.